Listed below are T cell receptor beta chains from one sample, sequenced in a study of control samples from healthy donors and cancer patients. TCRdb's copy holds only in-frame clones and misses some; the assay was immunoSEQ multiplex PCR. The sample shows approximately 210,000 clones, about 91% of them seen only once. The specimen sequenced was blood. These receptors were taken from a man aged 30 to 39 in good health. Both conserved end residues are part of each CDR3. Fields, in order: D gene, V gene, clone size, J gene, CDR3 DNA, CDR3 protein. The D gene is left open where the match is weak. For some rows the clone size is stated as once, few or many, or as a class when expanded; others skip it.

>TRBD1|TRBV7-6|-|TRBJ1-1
TGTGCCAGCAGCCCGAGGGACAGGATCATCACTGAAGCTTTCTTT
CASSPRDRIITEAFF
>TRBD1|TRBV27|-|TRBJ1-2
TGTGCCAGCAGTTTATACCCTATCGGGACAGCTGCTAACTATGGCTACACCTTC
CASSLYPIGTAANYGYTF
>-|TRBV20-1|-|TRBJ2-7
TGCAGTGCTAGTTATGCGGGGTCGGACTACGAGCAGTACTTC
CSASYAGSDYEQYF
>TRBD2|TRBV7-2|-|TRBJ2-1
TGTGCCAGCAGCTCTCGGCGGGGGGACAATGAGCAGTTCTTC
CASSSRRGDNEQFF
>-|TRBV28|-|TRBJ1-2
TGTGCCAGCAAGTATCTGTCCGATGGCTACACCTTC
CASKYLSDGYTF
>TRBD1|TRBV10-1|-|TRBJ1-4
TGCGCCAGCAGCAGCGGGACAGAGACTGAAAAACTGTTTTTT
CASSSGTETEKLFF
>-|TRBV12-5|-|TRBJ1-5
TGTGCTAGTGGTTTGGCAGGGGTAGGGGATCAGCCCCAGCATTTT
CASGLAGVGDQPQHF
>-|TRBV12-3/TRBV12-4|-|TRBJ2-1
TGTGCCAGCGGCCTCGTCAATGAGCAGTTCTTC
CASGLVNEQFF
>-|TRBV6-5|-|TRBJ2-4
TGTGCCAGCAGTCAGGGGGGGAGCGACATTCAGTACTTC
CASSQGGSDIQYF
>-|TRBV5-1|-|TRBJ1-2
TGCGCCAGCAGGACTGAGCTCACCTATGGCTACACCTTC
CASRTELTYGYTF
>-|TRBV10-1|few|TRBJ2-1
TGCGCCAGCAGTGTAGGGGGAAATGCCAATGAGCAGTTCTTC
CASSVGGNANEQFF
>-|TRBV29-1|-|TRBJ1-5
TGCAGCGTTGATTCAGGGAGAGGTCAGCCCCAGCATTTT
CSVDSGRGQPQHF
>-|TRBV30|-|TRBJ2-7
TGTGCCTGGAGTTGGGGAGGGGGCTCCTACGAGCAGTACTTC
CAWSWGGGSYEQYF
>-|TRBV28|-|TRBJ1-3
TGTGCCAGCAGTTTATCATTTAGGGGACTTCTCTCTGGAAACACCATATATTTT
CASSLSFRGLLSGNTIYF
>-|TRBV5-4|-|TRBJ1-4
TGTGCCAGCAGCAATACAGAACCAACTAATGAAAAACTGTTTTTT
CASSNTEPTNEKLFF
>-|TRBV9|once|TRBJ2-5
TGTGCCAGCAGCGTCCGGGACGGACTTGGGGAGACCCAGTACTTC
CASSVRDGLGETQYF
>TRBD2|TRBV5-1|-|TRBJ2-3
TGCGCCAGCAGCTTACGGGGGGGCCGCTCAGATACGCAGTATTTT
CASSLRGGRSDTQYF